In its sample, the clone carrying this T cell receptor beta chain was seen a few times. What it recognizes is unknown. Attachment of unique molecular identifiers was made to individual cDNA molecules. MiXCR, applied by TCRdb to the 5' RACE reads, yields one record per CDR3 protein. The sample lists roughly 80,000 distinct CDR3 sequences, about 17% seen once, with approximately 2.6% in the top ten. The data were obtained in a study of early T cells in non-severe SARS-CoV-2 infection. At the level of the study: RNA in bulk from unsorted whole blood was sequenced, and chains were unpaired.

Trimming shortened V by 0 bases and J by 6 bases, and 26 bases separated the two germline ends. This CDR3 comprises 20 residues. Study-wide findings and caveats: Matching with VDJdb favored anti-spike CD8 responses (missing private and CD4 specificities).

Sequences were obtained from whole blood. The chain recombines TRBV12-3 or TRBV12-4 with TRBJ1-4; tentatively, D is TRBD1 (5 bases). This receptor was obtained from an adult who was a healthcare worker with PCR-confirmed SARS-CoV-2 infection or an uninfected control (not recorded which). The CDR3 sequence is CASSLASGQGTTRGDEKLFF. CDR3 in DNA: TGTGCCAGCAGTTTAGCGTCGGGGCAGGGAACCACCCGTGGAGATGAAAAACTGTTTTTT.